This T cell receptor (beta chain) was obtained from a study of OX40 agonist ivuxolimab in advanced cancers. About the research overall: Under the entry rules, prior anti-PD-1, anti-PD-L1 or anti-CTLA-4 therapy was allowed, and 35% to 40% had some. Study-wide points: Researchers did not establish what antigens the expanded peripheral T cells target. At 0.1 to 3.0 mg/kg, CD4+ and CD8+ blood T cells expanded clonally by week 6.

Autoimmune disease history or systemic immunosuppression excluded patients. The CDR3 has 17 residues. Germline assignment: CDR1 ENHRY and CDR2 SYGVKD. The junction had 10 bases not matched to a gene; V was cut back by 3 bases and J by 5 bases. TCRdb's copy holds only in-frame clones and misses some; the assay was immunoSEQ multiplex PCR. The table lists 70,000 to 75,000 clones, 84% of them singletons. Concerning this clone: No antigen is known for it.

The genes are TRBV10-3 and TRBJ2-3; the match to TRBD2 covers 11 bases. Specimen: CD4+ or CD8+ T cells sorted from blood, collected in a trial of the OX40 agonist ivuxolimab. The receptor's source is an adult with an advanced solid tumor such as melanoma, head and neck, liver or kidney cancer. The CDR3 region is CAISEPRSGGAGDTQYF. The CDR3 nucleotides read TGTGCCATCAGTGAACCGCGTAGCGGGGGGGCTGGAGATACGCAGTATTTT.